The 21 T cell receptor beta chains listed next were all sequenced from one sample in a study of cytomegalovirus exposure and HLA in healthy donors. The PCR had 60 Vbeta and 13 Jbeta primers. The assay was immunoSEQ multiplex PCR, and TCRdb's table has in-frame clones only and misses some. This sample has 130,000 to 150,000 clones; around 80% occur once, and the top ten carry 4.5% to 6.5%. The material sequenced was PBMCs. These receptors originate from a male donor in good health and CMV-seronegative.

This clone was recorded a few times. The CDR3 loop reads CASSWESNQPQHF. In DNA form, the CDR3 reads TGTGCCAGCAGTTGGGAGAGCAATCAGCCCCAGCATTTT. The chain combines TRBV28 with TRBJ1-5; the D is unclear. The CDR3 extends over 13 amino acids. Germline CDR1 is MDHEN and CDR2 is SYDVKM. Trimming shortened V by 4 bases and J by 1 base, and 5 bases separated the two germline ends.

The chain combines TRBV30 with TRBJ1-5; D is possibly TRBD1 (5 bases). In germline, CDR1 is GTSNPN, CDR2 SVGIG (reference sequence). The CDR3 covers 14 residues. Trimming took off 2 bases at V and 3 bases at J, with 11 bases between the two ends. CDR3 in DNA: TGTGCCTGGAGTAAGAAGGGGCTCAATCAGCCCCAGCATTTT. It codes for CAWSKKGLNQPQHF.

The chain combines TRBV4-2 with TRBJ1-4; D might be TRBD1 (6 bases). The CDR3 is 16 residues long. V gave up 4 bases and J gave up 5 bases, with 17 bases separating them. Germline V gives CDR1 LGHNA, CDR2 YNFKEQ. As DNA, the CDR3 is TGTGCCAGCAGCCGATCGAAAGACAGGACAAATGAAAAACTGTTTTTT. It translates to CASSRSKDRTNEKLFF.

This clone was counted a single time. V is TRBV5-6 and J is TRBJ2-3, with D possibly matching TRBD2 (7 bases). CDR1 and CDR2 (germline): SGHDT, YYEEEE. The V gene lost 0 bases and the J gene lost 3 bases, with 23 bases spanning the gap. This CDR3 is built from 19 residues. The CDR3 protein is CASSLASLWGGGGTDTQYF. The CDR3, as DNA: TGTGCCAGCAGCTTGGCTAGTCTGTGGGGCGGGGGCGGTACAGATACGCAGTATTTT. The entire variable domain, with the rest obtained from reference TRBV5-6 and TRBJ2-3, is as follows: DAGVTQSPTHLIKTRGQQVTLRCSPKSGHDTVSWYQQALGQGPQFIFQYYEEEERQRGNFPDRFSGHQFPNYSSELNVNALLLGDSALYLCASSLASLWGGGGTDTQYFGPGTRLTVL.

This rearrangement joins TRBV7-3 to TRBJ1-1; maybe TRBD1 (5 bases). CDR1 is SGHTA and CDR2 is FQGTGA in the germline V gene. V lost 4 bases and J lost 6, with 18 bases in between. CDR3 size: 15 residues. The DNA for the CDR3 is TGTGCCAGCAGCTACCTGGGGCAGGGAATGGCTGAAGCTTTCTTT. Encoded protein: CASSYLGQGMAEAFF.

This clone was detected once. The chain recombines TRBV4-3 with TRBJ1-2; D remains ambiguous. V was clipped by 0 bases and J by 4 bases, with 12 bases between them. Germline lookup yields CDR1 LGHNA and CDR2 YSLEER. This CDR3 region has 15 residues. The CDR3 DNA reads as TGCGCCAGCAGCCAAGACCTCACGAGAATCTATGGCTACACCTTC. Translating gives CASSQDLTRIYGYTF.

This chain uses TRBV9 with TRBJ2-3; 9 bases align to TRBD2. The V gene end was trimmed by 3 bases and the J gene end by 0 bases; junction bases not matched to a gene: 14. The CDR3 has 19 residues. Germline V gene data show CDR1 as SGDLS and CDR2 as YYNGEE. The CDR3 sequence: CASSAGLAGSVTSTDTQYF. The CDR3 DNA is TGTGCCAGCAGCGCCGGTCTAGCGGGGAGTGTAACTAGCACAGATACGCAGTATTTT.

The chain recombines TRBV7-8 with TRBJ1-5, with 9 bases matching TRBD1. V trimming: 2 bases; J trimming: 0 bases; junction bases outside the gene matches: 11. Looked up from germline, CDR1 is SGHVS and CDR2 is FQNEAQ. This CDR3 region has 19 residues. In nucleotides, the CDR3 is TGTGCCAGCAGCTTACGTCGACAGGGGGACCCTCTTAGCAATCAGCCCCAGCATTTT. Translating it yields CASSLRRQGDPLSNQPQHF.

This chain joins TRBV7-9 and TRBJ2-3, with TRBD2 as a possible D gene (6 bases). Germline CDR1 SEHNR, CDR2 FQNEAQ (reference sequence). CDR3 length: 17 amino acids. Trimming pared 5 bases from V and 4 bases from J, leaving 22 bases between. The CDR3 spells CASSLRRTTDPSDTQYF. Written as DNA, the CDR3 is TGTGCCAGCAGCCTTCGTCGGACTACGGACCCCTCAGATACGCAGTATTTT. Full variable domain (rest looked up from reference TRBV7-9 and TRBJ2-3): DTGVSQNPRHKITKRGQNVTFRCDPISEHNRLYWYRQTLGQGPEFLTYFQNEAQLEKSRLLSDRFSAERPKGSFSTLEIQRTEQGDSAMYLCASSLRRTTDPSDTQYFGPGTRLTVL.

The rearrangement uses TRBV28 and TRBJ1-1; 10 bases line up with TRBD1. The CDR3 is made up of 11 amino acids. J gave up 8 bases and V 11 bases, and 5 bases lay outside the gene matches. CDR1 is MDHEN, CDR2 SYDVKM, per germline. Written as DNA, the CDR3 is TGTGCCGCGACAGGGGGCCTCGAAGCTTTCTTT. Its translation is CAATGGLEAFF.

This chain uses TRBV12-5 with TRBJ2-7; perhaps TRBD2 as D (5 bases). V lost 2 bases and J lost 0, with 11 bases in between. Germline V CDR1 and CDR2: LGHNT, FRNRAP. The CDR3 contains 15 residues. The CDR3 DNA follows: TGTGCTAGTGGTTTGTCCGGGGTCAGCTCCTACGAGCAGTACTTC. Residues: CASGLSGVSSYEQYF.

The rearrangement links TRBV7-2 to TRBJ1-2; 9 positions match TRBD1. The CDR3 is 14 residues long. CDR1 and CDR2 (germline): SGHTA, FQGNSA. V lost 7 bases to trimming and J lost 7 bases; unmatched junction nucleotides: 10. The CDR3 protein is CASTEQGAKVGYTF. The CDR3 DNA is TGTGCCAGCACTGAACAGGGGGCCAAGGTTGGCTACACCTTC.

The chain has TRBV18 and TRBJ1-3; D ambiguous. Trimming shortened V by 2 bases and J by 1 base, and 12 bases separated the two germline ends. Germline V gives CDR1 KGHSH, CDR2 LQKENI. This CDR3 is built from 16 residues. The CDR3 region is CASSPFSAGSGNTIYF. CDR3 bases: TGTGCCAGCTCACCATTTAGCGCTGGGTCTGGAAACACCATATATTTT.

V is TRBV28 and J is TRBJ1-5, with D uncertain. Per the germline V gene, CDR1 is MDHEN and CDR2 is SYDVKM. Between the trimmed V and J ends, which lost 4 bases and 9 bases, there was a span of 10 bases. CDR3 length: 12 residues. CDR3 DNA sequence: TGTGCCAGCAGTTCGTCGGTCCCGCCCCAGCATTTT. Its protein is CASSSSVPPQHF.

As to this clone: The identical CDR3 is also encoded by other nucleotide sequences in the sample. The V gene is TRBV6-5, the J gene TRBJ2-7; 10 bases fit TRBD1. Unmatched junction bases numbered 2, after V lost 0 bases and J lost 3 bases. Looked up from germline, CDR1 is MNHEY and CDR2 is SVGAGI. This CDR3 spans 15 amino acids. The CDR3 protein is CASSYSGQGIYEQYF. The CDR3 DNA reads TGTGCCAGCAGTTACTCGGGACAGGGGATCTACGAGCAGTACTTC.

Notes on this clone: Other DNA sequences within the sample encode an identical CDR3. The J gene is TRBJ2-7, the V gene TRBV7-2; 7 bases fit TRBD2. The CDR3 spans 13 residues. V dropped 3 bases and J dropped 3; count of bases not matched to a gene: 2. The V gene's germline CDR1 is SGHTA and CDR2 FQGNSA. The CDR3 coding sequence is TGTGCCAGCAGCTTGTCGGGGGGCTACGAGCAGTACTTC. This encodes CASSLSGGYEQYF. The full variable domain, with the rest looked up from reference TRBV7-2 and TRBJ2-7, is GAGVSQSPSNKVTEKGKDVELRCDPISGHTALYWYRQSLGQGLEFLIYFQGNSAPDKSGLPSDRFSAERTGGSVSTLTIQRTQQEDSAVYLCASSLSGGYEQYFGPGTRLTVT.

The chain uses TRBV5-8 and TRBJ2-4; D call uncertain. This CDR3 is 15 amino acids long. V shed 2 bases and J shed 4 bases, with 13 bases lying between them. Germline V gene lookup returns CDR1 SGHTS and CDR2 YDEGEE. This CDR3 reads CASSFLVGPKNIQYF. Written as DNA, the CDR3 is TGTGCCAGCAGCTTCCTCGTGGGCCCTAAAAACATTCAGTACTTC. Full variable domain (missing parts from reference TRBV5-8 and TRBJ2-4): EAGVTQSPTHLIKTRGQQATLRCSPISGHTSVYWYQQALGLGLQFLLWYDEGEERNRGNFPPRFSGRQFPNYSSELNVNALELEDSALYLCASSFLVGPKNIQYFGAGTRLSVL.

This chain joins TRBV5-8 and TRBJ2-7; maybe TRBD2 (5 bases). The CDR3 runs to 14 residues. The V end was cut by 4 bases, the J end by 2 bases, with 13 bases between. CDR1 and CDR2 (germline): SGHTS, YDEGEE. As DNA, the CDR3 is TGTGCCAGCAGCCGGCGGGTAGGAACCTACGAGCAGTACTTC. Translation: CASSRRVGTYEQYF.

This chain links TRBV9 with TRBJ1-2; D gene ambiguous. Trimming cost V 0 bases and J 1 base, with 10 bases left between them. The CDR3 contains 15 residues. Germline-derived CDR1 and CDR2 are SGDLS and YYNGEE. DNA of the CDR3: TGTGCCAGCAGCGTAGACGGGAAGGGTAACTATGGCTACACCTTC. Its translation: CASSVDGKGNYGYTF.

CDR3 amino acids: CASSQDGLAGSVDTQYF. CDR3 coding DNA: TGCGCCAGCAGCCAAGATGGGCTAGCGGGGTCCGTAGATACGCAGTATTTT. V and J are TRBV4-3 and TRBJ2-3, with TRBD2 matching 9 bases. Germline CDR1 is LGHNA and CDR2 is YSLEER. The CDR3 is 17 amino acids. V was pared by 0 bases and J by 5 bases, with 9 bases of the junction left unmatched.

The chain uses TRBV7-2 and TRBJ1-2, with a possible D match to TRBD1 (5 bases). The CDR3 is 17 residues long. CDR1 SGHTA and CDR2 FQGNSA come from the germline V gene. V was pared by 8 bases and J by 2 bases, with 24 bases between. CDR3 in DNA: TGTGCCAGCGCATTACAGGCGGGGATCGGCCCCAACTATGGCTACACCTTC. It specifies CASALQAGIGPNYGYTF.